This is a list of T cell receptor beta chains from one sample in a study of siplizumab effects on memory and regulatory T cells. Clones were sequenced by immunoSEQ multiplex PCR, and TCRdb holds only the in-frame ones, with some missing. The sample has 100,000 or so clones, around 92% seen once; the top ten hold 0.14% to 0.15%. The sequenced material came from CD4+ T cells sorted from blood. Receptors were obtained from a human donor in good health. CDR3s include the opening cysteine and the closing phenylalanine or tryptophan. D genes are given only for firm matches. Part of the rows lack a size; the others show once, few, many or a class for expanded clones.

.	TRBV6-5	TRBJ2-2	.	TGTGCCAGCAGTTACTCGAGGGCCTCGGGCACCGGGGAGCTGTTTTTT	CASSYSRASGTGELFF
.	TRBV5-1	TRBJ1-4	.	TGCGCCAGCAGCAAAAACACGGGGGCTAATGAAAAACTGTTTTTT	CASSKNTGANEKLFF
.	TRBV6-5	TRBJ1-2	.	TGTGCCAGCAGTTACACAGGGTATGGCTACACCTTC	CASSYTGYGYTF
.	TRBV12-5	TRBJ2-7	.	TGTGCTAGTGGTTTGGTAGATGTCTGCGAGCAGTACTTC	CASGLVDVCEQYF
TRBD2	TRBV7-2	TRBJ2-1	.	TGTGCCAGCAGCTTAGAGCGGGGGGCCTACAATGAGCAGTTCTTC	CASSLERGAYNEQFF
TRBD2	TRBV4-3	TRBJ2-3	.	TGCGCCAGCAGCCAGCGGGCGGGTAGCGGGTTCGTAGATACGCAGTATTTT	CASSQRAGSGFVDTQYF
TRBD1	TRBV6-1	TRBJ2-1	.	TGTGCCAGCAGTGTGGACAGGGGACCTAGCTCCTACAATGAGCAGTTCTTC	CASSVDRGPSSYNEQFF
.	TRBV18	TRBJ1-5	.	TGCGCCAGCTCACATTTTGCGGTTGATAGCAATCAGCCCCAGCATTTT	CASSHFAVDSNQPQHF
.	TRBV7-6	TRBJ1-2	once	TGTGCCAGCAGCTCAATTGCTGGCTACACCTTC	CASSSIAGYTF
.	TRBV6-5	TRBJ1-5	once	TGTGCCAGCAGCGGTTATAGCAATCAGCCCCAGCATTTT	CASSGYSNQPQHF
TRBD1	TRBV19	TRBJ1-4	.	TGTGCCAGTAGCGACAGGGCAACTAATGAAAAACTGTTTTTT	CASSDRATNEKLFF
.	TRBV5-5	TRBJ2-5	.	TGTGCCAGCAGCTCCCGGACTCAACAAGAGACCCAGTACTTC	CASSSRTQQETQYF
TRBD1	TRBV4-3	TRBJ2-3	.	TGCGCCAGCAGCCAGGGACAGTCCCTCACAGATACGCAGTATTTT	CASSQGQSLTDTQYF
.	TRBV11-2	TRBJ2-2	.	TGTGCCAGCAGCTTACTACTAGCGAACACCGGGGAGCTGTTTTTT	CASSLLLANTGELFF
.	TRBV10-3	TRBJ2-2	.	TGTGCCATCAGTGAGTCGCAAGGCCTTAACACCGGGGAGCTGTTTTTT	CAISESQGLNTGELFF
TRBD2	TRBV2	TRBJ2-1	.	TGTGCCAGCAGTGCAGCTAGCGGGGGTTGGAATGAGCAGTTCTTC	CASSAASGGWNEQFF
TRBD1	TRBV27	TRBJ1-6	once	TGTGCCAGCAGTCGTCAGGGGGTAACACCCTATAATTCACCCCTCCACTTT	CASSRQGVTPYNSPLHF
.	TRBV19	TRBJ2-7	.	TGTGCCAGTAGTTCCGAGACAACGAGGCCCTACGAGCAGTACTTC	CASSSETTRPYEQYF
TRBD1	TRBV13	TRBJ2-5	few	TGTGCCAGCAGCGAACGGACAGGTACTAAAAAGATGGAGACCCAGTACTTC	CASSERTGTKKMETQYF
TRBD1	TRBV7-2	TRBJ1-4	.	TGTGCCAGCAGCTTAGTGCCTTATAGGGGACAGGGAGGCGAAAAACTGTTTTTT	CASSLVPYRGQGGEKLFF
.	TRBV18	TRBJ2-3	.	TGTGCCAGCTCACCCCGACAATCCACAGATACGCAGTATTTT	CASSPRQSTDTQYF
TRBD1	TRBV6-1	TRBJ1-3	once	TGTGCCAGCAGTGAATATTCCCCAGGGGGCTCTGGAAACACCATATATTTT	CASSEYSPGGSGNTIYF
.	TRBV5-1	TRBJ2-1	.	TGCGCCAGCAGTCCGACATCAGACAATGAGCAGTTCTTC	CASSPTSDNEQFF
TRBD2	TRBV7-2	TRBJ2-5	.	TGTGCCAGCAGCCCAGGACTAGCGGGGGGGTTTCAAGAGACCCAGTACTTC	CASSPGLAGGFQETQYF
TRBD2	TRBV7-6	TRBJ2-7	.	TGTGCCAGCAGCCCCGGGGGGTACGAGCAGTACTTC	CASSPGGYEQYF
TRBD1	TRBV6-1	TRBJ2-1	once	TGTGCCAGCAGTTTGGGACAGGGGCTGTGGAATGAGCAGTTCTTC	CASSLGQGLWNEQFF
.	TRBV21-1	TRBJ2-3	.	TGTGCCAGCAGCAACAATGTCGACAGGGAAAAATATAAAATGGAAGAACTAAGCACAGATACGCAGTATTTT	CASSNNVDREKYKMEELSTDTQYF
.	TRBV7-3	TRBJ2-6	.	TGTGCCAGCAGCACCTCGGGGGCCTTTGGGGCCAACGTCCTGACTTTC	CASSTSGAFGANVLTF